This note documents a single T cell receptor beta chain sequence. Its specificity is unknown. The V end lost 8 bases, the J end lost 1 base, and 9 bases lay between the germline ends. The CDR3 covers 13 residues. Germline CDR1 MDHEN, CDR2 SYDVKM. Assay: immunoSEQ multiplex PCR; the TCRdb copy retains only in-frame clones and omits some. The sample carries some 15,000 clones, more than 80% recorded once. The data are from a study of T cells and Merkel cell carcinoma outcomes. Notes on the study in general: Repertoire plus T-cell density reportedly predicted Merkel cell carcinoma outcomes.

The sequenced material came from tumor tissue from Merkel cell carcinoma. This sequence joins TRBV28 and TRBJ1-5; no clear D. The TCR originated in a human donor with Merkel cell carcinoma. CDR3 nucleotide sequence: TGTGCCAGCTTGTTAGGGAGCAATCAGCCCCAGCATTTT. Its translation: CASLLGSNQPQHF.